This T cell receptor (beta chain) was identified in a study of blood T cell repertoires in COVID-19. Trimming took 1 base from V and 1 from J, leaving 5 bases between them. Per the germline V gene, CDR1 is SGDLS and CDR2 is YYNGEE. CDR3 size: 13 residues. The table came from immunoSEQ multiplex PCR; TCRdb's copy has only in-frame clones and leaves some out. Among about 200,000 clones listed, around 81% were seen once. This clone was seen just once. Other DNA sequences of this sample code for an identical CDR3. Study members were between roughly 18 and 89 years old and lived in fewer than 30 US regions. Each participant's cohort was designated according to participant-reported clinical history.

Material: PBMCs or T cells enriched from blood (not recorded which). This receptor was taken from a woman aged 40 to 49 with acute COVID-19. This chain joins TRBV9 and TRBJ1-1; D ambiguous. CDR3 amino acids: CASSVLENTEAFF. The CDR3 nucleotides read TGTGCCAGCAGCGTATTAGAGAACACTGAAGCTTTCTTT.